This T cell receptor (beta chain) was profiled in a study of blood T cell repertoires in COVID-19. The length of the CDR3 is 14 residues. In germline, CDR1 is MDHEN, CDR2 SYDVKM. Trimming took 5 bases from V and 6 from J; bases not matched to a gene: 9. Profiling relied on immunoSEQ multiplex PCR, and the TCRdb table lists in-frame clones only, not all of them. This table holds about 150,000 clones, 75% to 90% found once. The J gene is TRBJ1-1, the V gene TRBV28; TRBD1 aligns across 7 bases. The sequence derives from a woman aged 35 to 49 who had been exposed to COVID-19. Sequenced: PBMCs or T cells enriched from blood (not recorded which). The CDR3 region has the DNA TGTGCCAGCAGTGAAGGACAGGCAAGCTCTGAAGCTTTCTTT. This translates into CASSEGQASSEAFF.